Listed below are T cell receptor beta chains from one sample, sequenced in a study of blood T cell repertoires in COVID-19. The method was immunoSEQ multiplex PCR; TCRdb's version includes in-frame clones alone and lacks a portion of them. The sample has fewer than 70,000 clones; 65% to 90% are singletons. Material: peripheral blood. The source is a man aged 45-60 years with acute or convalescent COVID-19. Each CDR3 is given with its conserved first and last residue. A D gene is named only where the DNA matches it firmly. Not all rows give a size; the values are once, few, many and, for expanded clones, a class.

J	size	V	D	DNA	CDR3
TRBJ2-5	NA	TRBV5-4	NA	TGTGCCAGCAGCTCCATGGAGACCCAGTACTTC	CASSSMETQYF
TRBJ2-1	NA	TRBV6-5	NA	TGTGCCAGCATGTGGGGCTCATCCTTCTACAATGAGCAGTTCTTC	CASMWGSSFYNEQFF
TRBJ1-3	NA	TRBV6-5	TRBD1	TGTGCCAGCAGTTACTCGGACAGGGAAGGAAACACCATATATTTT	CASSYSDREGNTIYF
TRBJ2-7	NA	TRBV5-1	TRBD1	TGCGCCAGCAGCGTGGACGGGACAGGATACGAGCAGTACTTC	CASSVDGTGYEQYF
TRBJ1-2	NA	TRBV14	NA	TGTGCCAGCAGCCTCGGGACACTTGGTGGCTACACCTTC	CASSLGTLGGYTF
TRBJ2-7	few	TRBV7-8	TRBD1	TGTGCCAGCAGCTCTGCGACAGGGAGTTCCTACGAGCAGTACTTC	CASSSATGSSYEQYF
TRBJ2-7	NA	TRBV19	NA	TGTGCCAGTAGTATCCAGGGTTCCTACGAGCAGTACTTC	CASSIQGSYEQYF
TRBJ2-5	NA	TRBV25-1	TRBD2	TGTGCCAGCAGTCCGCGGGGGGGCGGGAAAGAGACCCAGTACTTC	CASSPRGGGKETQYF
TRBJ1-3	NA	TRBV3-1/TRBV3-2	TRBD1	TGTGCCAGCAGGTCCGGGACAGGGGATCCCTCTGGAAACACCATATATTTT	CASRSGTGDPSGNTIYF
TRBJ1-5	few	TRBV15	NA	TGTGCCACCAGCAGAGACCCGGACAGAACAAGTTATAGCAATCAGCCCCAGCATTTT	CATSRDPDRTSYSNQPQHF
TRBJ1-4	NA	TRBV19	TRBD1	TGTGCCAGTAGTATATCCGGGGACAGGGGCGAAAAACTGTTTTTT	CASSISGDRGEKLFF
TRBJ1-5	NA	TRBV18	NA	TGTGCCAGCTCACCACCGCAGGGTACCCATCAGCCCCAGCATTTT	CASSPPQGTHQPQHF
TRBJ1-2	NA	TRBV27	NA	TGTGCCAGCAGTTTAGGCAGGGCCTATGGCTACACCTTC	CASSLGRAYGYTF
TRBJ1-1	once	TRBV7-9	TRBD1	TGTGCCAGCAGCTTAGCAGGTGGGACAGGGGAAGCTTTCTTT	CASSLAGGTGEAFF
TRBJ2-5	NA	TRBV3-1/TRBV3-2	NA	TGTGCCAGCAGCCAAGATCCCGGACACGCCCAAGAGACCCAGTACTTC	CASSQDPGHAQETQYF